This T cell receptor (beta chain) is from a study of T cells in Graves' hyperthyroidism and ophthalmopathy (dated by TCRdb to about 2019). In the study overall: Peripheral blood was collected at initial diagnosis, before any treatment. An independent validation cohort of about 20 hyperthyroidism patients and approximately 15 patients who later progressed to ophthalmopathy tested prospective prediction of ophthalmopathy. For training and testing, the roughly 93 patients in the discovery cohort were randomly divided in a 7:3 ratio. In about 6 Graves' hyperthyroidism patients, the study also compared T-cell repertoires from thyroid tissue with T-cell repertoires from blood. The paper reports TCR Vbeta CDR3 sequencing of roughly 140 peripheral blood samples: around 45 ophthalmopathy, roughly 80 hyperthyroidism and around 17 progressor patients. To identify TCR V-J signatures that set the groups apart, the researchers used a discovery cohort of 100 or so patients, made up of 40 to 45 with Graves' ophthalmopathy and 55 to 65 with stable Graves' hyperthyroidism. Following sampling, methimazole starting at 30 mg daily was given to hyperthyroidism patients, and high-dose intravenous methylprednisolone was given to ophthalmopathy patients.

This clonotype has ten or more counts. This receptor's antigen is unknown. It has no much larger one-base neighbor in the sample; base qualities were not kept. A patient counted as having stable Graves' hyperthyroidism if no progression to ophthalmopathy occurred over 18 months of follow-up. The hyperthyroidism patients were between 18 and 65 years old and newly diagnosed, with a disease duration of less than 2 months. Exclusion was applied to patients with uncontrolled infections, other autoimmune diseases, pregnancy or lactation. Diagnoses were established on the basis of clinical symptoms, serum thyroxine and TRAb, thyroid ultrasound, and orbital computed tomography. PBMCs were separated from under 12 ml of fresh peripheral blood using Ficoll-Paque density gradient centrifugation. Total RNA was extracted using Trizol reagent, and RNA quality was assessed on an Agilent 2100 Bioanalyzer. Amplification of TCR beta CDR3 regions was carried out from RNA transcripts. A first-round RT-PCR of the TCR CDR3 used the HTBI primer set with the Qiagen OneStep RT-PCR kit. A second multiplex PCR round built the libraries, followed by size selection and purification. The libraries were sequenced on an Illumina HiSeq2000 using paired-end 100 bp reads. Regarding the original processing steps: SOAPnuke was used to process the raw data, removing reads that contained adapters or uncalled bases, had a mean Phred below 15, or lacked an exact match to the constant primer or identifier. COPE v1.2.5 was used to merge the high-quality paired reads, and each unique nucleotide sequence was defined as a clonotype. Clonotypes were aligned to IMGT TRBV, TRBD and TRBJ reference segments using MiTCR v1.1. Only V-J combinations with frequency above 0.0001, covering 99.2% of repertoires, were analysed. A TCS score was defined as the ratio between F50 (clonal expansion) and ExV (chaos), using BLOSUM62-based TCRdist between CDR3 peptides within each V-J. Welch's t-statistics and random forest reduced roughly 530 V-J features to 13, which were used in a naive Bayes classifier (R e1071). TCRdb reanalyzed the raw reads on its own, using fastp at Q25 for trimming and MiXCR for clone calling, and kept in-frame beta chains. CDR3 protein duplicates are merged, each entry listing the most common genes and DNA. The authors' filters were not applied to this entry. In all, the sample holds 480,000 or so distinct CDR3 sequences, and roughly an eighth of those were seen once. The ten largest clones take up less than 20% of the sample.

Results and caveats for the whole study, not just this receptor: During validation, the model predicted progression to ophthalmopathy a median of around 6 months ahead of onset, with around 71% sensitivity and almost 75% specificity. Sample size was not statistically predetermined, and blinding of investigators to group allocation was not performed. Blood samples also contained most of the expanded thyroid clonotypes (frequency above 0.001), which suggests that blood repertoires may reflect thyroid immune responses. A 13 V-J signature model separated ophthalmopathy from stable hyperthyroidism, with about 90% sensitivity and about 81% specificity in cross-validation and 80%/75% in testing.

For this chain, trimming is 5 bases at the V end and 3 bases at the J end, and the number of junction bases without a gene match is 5. CDR1 and CDR2 are read off the germline V gene (reference sequence) as PRHDT and FYEKMQ. The CDR3 runs 14 amino acids, cysteine and phenylalanine included. The sequence is cut down to CDR3 DNA, 42 bases in frame from base 1. The sequence derives from a young woman with Graves' hyperthyroidism. The chain was built from TRBV13 and TRBJ1-1; 8 bases in the middle match TRBD1. Material for sequencing was blood. The DNA sequence is as follows: TGTGCCAGCAGCGGGACGGGACAGGACACTGAAGCTTTCTTT. This codes for CASSGTGQDTEAFF.